The 32 T cell receptor beta chains listed next were all sequenced from one sample in a study of post-analysis software for immune sequencing data (dated by TCRdb to between 2014 and 2016). What the research found in general, with its limitations: Roughly 5 TRBV segments, including TRBV5-6, TRBV5-1 and TRBV20-1, were significantly more frequent in patients than controls.

Which antigens these TCRs recognize remains unknown. The library was produced with PCR. TCRdb shows the sequencer as Illumina HiSeq 2500. To reduce PCR and sequencing biases, unique molecular identifiers were incorporated into the TCR beta cDNA libraries. The public sequencing data were trimmed at Q25 with fastp and processed into clonotypes with MiXCR by TCRdb, which kept only in-frame beta chains. Rows with a matching CDR3 protein are joined into one entry that keeps the most common DNA and genes. This sample has approximately 350,000 distinct CDR3 sequences in its table, and approximately 33% of those were observed once. Jointly, the top ten make up under 15% of the sample. What was sequenced was blood. The receptors originated from a girl between 10 and 17 years old with multiple sclerosis.

The J gene is TRBJ2-1, the V gene TRBV7-2, with TRBD1 identical over 12 bases. The germline V gene has CDR1 SGHTA and CDR2 FQGNSA. The CDR3 runs to 15 residues. J was trimmed by 7 bases and V by 5 bases; bases with no gene match: 6. The CDR3 DNA reads as TGTGCCAGCAGCATTGGGACAGGGGGCCTGAATGAGCAGTTCTTC. This encodes CASSIGTGGLNEQFF.

This chain connects TRBV29-1 to TRBJ1-2, with D perhaps matching TRBD1 (5 bases). From germline, CDR1 is SQVTM and CDR2 ANQGSEA. V gave up 7 bases and J gave up 4 bases, with 13 bases separating them. The CDR3 totals 12 residues. The CDR3 spells CSAGGVGYGYTF. Here the CDR3 DNA reads TGCAGCGCCGGGGGGGTAGGCTATGGCTACACCTTC. Based on the CDR3 plus reference TRBV29-1 and TRBJ1-2, the full variable domain is SAVISQKPSRDICQRGTSLTIQCQVDSQVTMMFWYRQQPGQSLTLIATANQGSEATYESGFVIDKFPISRPNLTFSTLTVSNMSPEDSSIYLCSAGGVGYGYTFGSGTRLTVV.

This clonotype has more than one count but fewer than ten. The chain couples TRBV29-1 to TRBJ1-2; maybe TRBD1 (6 bases). The germline V gene has CDR1 SQVTM and CDR2 ANQGSEA. The CDR3 has 12 amino acids. V lost 3 bases to trimming and J lost 8 bases, with 13 bases between them. Here the CDR3 reads CSVDRGGRGYTF. CDR3 DNA: TGCAGCGTTGACAGGGGTGGTCGCGGCTACACCTTC.

This clonotype was picked up a small number of times. This chain connects TRBV7-9 to TRBJ2-4; D unclear. V gave up 5 bases and J gave up 13 bases, with 24 bases separating them. CDR3 length: 15 residues. Germline V gene lookup returns CDR1 SEHNR and CDR2 FQNEAQ (reference sequence). CDR3 DNA sequence: TGTGCCAGCAGCAGTGAACACGGACGGACGGTGGAGCAGTACTTC. It is translated as CASSSEHGRTVEQYF. Full variable domain (rest looked up from reference TRBV7-9 and TRBJ2-4): DTGVSQNPRHKITKRGQNVTFRCDPISEHNRLYWYRQTLGQGPEFLTYFQNEAQLEKSRLLSDRFSAERPKGSFSTLEIQRTEQGDSAMYLCASSSEHGRTVEQYFGAGTRLSVL.

This rearrangement joins TRBV7-2 to TRBJ2-5, with 8 bases matching TRBD1. TRBJ2-7 matches the DNA end more closely, so the J call is doubtful. Germline-derived CDR1 and CDR2 are SGHTA and FQGNSA. This CDR3 region has 16 residues. CDR3 in DNA: TGTGCCAGCAGCTTAAGATTGCAGGGGGCCGTTTACGAGCAGTACTTC. This gives the protein CASSLRLQGAVYEQYF.

In the case of this clonotype: Relative to the germline gene, one junction end is altered; a read error may explain this. J is TRBJ2-3 and V is TRBV7-7; D is possibly TRBD2 (5 bases). This CDR3 spans 16 amino acids. Germline V gene lookup returns CDR1 SSHAT and CDR2 FNYEAQ (reference sequence). This CDR3 reads CASSPLFGVRTDTQYF. The CDR3 DNA reads TGTGCTAGCAGCCCTCTGTTCGGGGTACGCACAGATACGCAGTATTTT.

The count of this clonotype is one. The J gene is TRBJ2-5, the V gene TRBV20-1, with no clear D. The CDR3 length is 14 residues. V was pared by 0 bases and J by 7 bases, with 15 bases between. Germline V CDR1 and CDR2: DFQATT, SNEGSKA (reference sequence). The CDR3 protein is CSAREAVGIGTQYF. CDR3 nucleotide sequence: TGCAGTGCTAGAGAGGCAGTAGGGATAGGGACCCAGTACTTC.

The chain couples TRBV18 to TRBJ2-1; the D gene could be TRBD1 or TRBD2 (5 bases each). CDR3 length: 16 residues. Trimming removed 3 bases at V and 2 bases at J, with 14 bases between. From germline, CDR1 is KGHSH and CDR2 LQKENI. CDR3 sequence: CASSPSGTGTYNEQFF. The DNA of the CDR3 is TGTGCCAGCTCACCGTCCGGGACGGGAACCTACAATGAGCAGTTCTTC.

The J gene is TRBJ2-4, the V gene TRBV12-3 or TRBV12-4; TRBD1 matches at 9 bases. The CDR3 totals 14 residues. J was trimmed by 13 bases and V by 6 bases; bases with no gene match: 13. This chain's CDR3 is CASSRDRAQGEQYF. The DNA for the CDR3 is TGTGCCAGCAGCAGGGACAGGGCCCAGGGGGAGCAGTACTTC.

This clonotype was detected a few times. The V and J genes are TRBV28 and TRBJ2-7; perhaps TRBD2 as D (6 bases). V lost 5 bases, J lost 3 bases, and 11 bases lay in between. The germline V gene has CDR1 MDHEN and CDR2 SYDVKM. The CDR3 runs to 13 residues. The CDR3 sequence: CASSPGVGYEQYF. The CDR3 DNA follows: TGTGCCAGCAGTCCGGGGGTAGGCTACGAGCAGTACTTC. Using reference TRBV28 and TRBJ2-7 for the parts outside the CDR3, the full variable domain is DVKVTQSSRYLVKRTGEKVFLECVQDMDHENMFWYRQDPGLGLRLIYFSYDVKMKEKGDIPEGYSVSREKKERFSLILESASTNQTSMYLCASSPGVGYEQYFGPGTRLTVT.

This clonotype appeared a few times. The chain has TRBV4-1 and TRBJ2-2; 9 nucleotides align to TRBD1. CDR3 length: 17 amino acids. Trimming took 4 bases from V and 0 from J; bases not matched to a gene: 6. Germline loops: CDR1 MGHRA, CDR2 YSYEKL. This CDR3 is CASSPGQGMANTGELFF. Written as DNA, the CDR3 is TGCGCCAGCAGCCCGGGACAGGGAATGGCGAACACCGGGGAGCTGTTTTTT.

This clonotype was seen at least ten times. The rearrangement links TRBV4-1 to TRBJ2-5; 14 nucleotides match TRBD2. In germline, CDR1 is MGHRA, CDR2 YSYEKL. This CDR3 region has 16 residues. The ends lost 2 bases at V and 4 bases at J; junction bases unmatched: 3. Here the CDR3 DNA reads TGCGCCAGCAGCCAAATGGGACTAGCGGGGGTAGAGACCCAGTACTTC. This sequence encodes CASSQMGLAGVETQYF.

V is TRBV7-9 and J is TRBJ2-5, with 7 bases identical to TRBD1. Germline V gene lookup returns CDR1 SEHNR and CDR2 FQNEAQ (reference sequence). V dropped 8 bases and J dropped 1; count of bases not matched to a gene: 10. The CDR3 contains 15 residues. Here the CDR3 DNA reads TGTGCCAGCTTGGGACGGCGACAGGGCCAAGAGACCCAGTACTTC. It translates to CASLGRRQGQETQYF.

In this sample, this clonotype turned up a few times. V and J are TRBV6-5 and TRBJ2-7; D remains unclear. V was trimmed by 2 bases and J by 4 bases, leaving 6 bases between them. In germline, CDR1 is MNHEY, CDR2 SVGAGI. This CDR3 is 12 amino acids long. In nucleotides, the CDR3 is TGTGCCAGCAGTTACATGGGATACGAGCAGTACTTC. Protein: CASSYMGYEQYF.

The chain has TRBV10-3 and TRBJ2-1; maybe TRBD1 (7 bases). V lost 5 bases, J lost 7 bases, and 21 bases lay in between. This CDR3 is 16 amino acids long. CDR1 and CDR2 from the germline V gene are ENHRY and SYGVKD. In nucleotides, the CDR3 is TGTGCCATCAGTTACAGGGGTTTGGGGGGCTTGAATGAGCAGTTCTTC. Protein sequence: CAISYRGLGGLNEQFF.

This clonotype was seen only a few times. The chain is built from TRBV12-3 or TRBV12-4 and TRBJ1-2; D unresolved. Trimming removed 3 bases at V and 4 bases at J, with 12 bases between. The CDR3 is made up of 14 amino acids. CDR3 DNA: TGTGCCAGCAGTTTTGGGGAAGAGAGCTATGGCTACACCTTC. It is translated as CASSFGEESYGYTF.

This clonotype was picked up a small number of times. The chain has TRBV29-1 and TRBJ2-3, with 7 bases that match TRBD2. The CDR3 sequence is 15 residues long. V shed 2 bases and J 1 base; nucleotides not matched to a gene: 6. Per germline, CDR1 SQVTM and CDR2 ANQGSEA. The chain's CDR3 is CSVERGAGGTDTQYF. The DNA of the CDR3 is TGCAGCGTTGAAAGGGGTGCGGGGGGCACAGATACGCAGTATTTT.

The V and J genes are TRBV7-9 and TRBJ2-3; D possibly corresponds to TRBD1 (5 bases). The CDR3 covers 16 residues. Germline loops: CDR1 SEHNR, CDR2 FQNEAQ (reference sequence). V shed 5 bases and J shed 1 base, with 16 bases lying between them. The CDR3 is CASSPPGQRGTDTQYF. The CDR3 bases are TGTGCCAGCAGCCCTCCAGGGCAGCGAGGCACAGATACGCAGTATTTT. Complete variable domain (other parts from reference TRBV7-9 and TRBJ2-3): DTGVSQNPRHKITKRGQNVTFRCDPISEHNRLYWYRQTLGQGPEFLTYFQNEAQLEKSRLLSDRFSAERPKGSFSTLEIQRTEQGDSAMYLCASSPPGQRGTDTQYFGPGTRLTVL.

Only a few counts were recorded for this clonotype. The chain has TRBV9 and TRBJ2-1, with 14 bases identical to TRBD2. CDR1 and CDR2 from the germline V gene are SGDLS and YYNGEE. J was trimmed by 7 bases and V by 4 bases; bases with no gene match: 7. CDR3 length equals 16 residues. The CDR3 coding sequence is TGTGCCAGCAGCTTGAGACTAGCGGGGGGGCGGAATGAGCAGTTCTTC. Translated, it gives CASSLRLAGGRNEQFF.

V is TRBV7-2 and J is TRBJ2-5; 9 nucleotides match TRBD2. In germline, CDR1 is SGHTA, CDR2 FQGNSA. The CDR3 has 15 amino acids. V was pared by 5 bases and J by 9 bases, with 13 bases of the junction left unmatched. CDR3 sequence: CASSDGLASAGAQYF. DNA of the CDR3: TGTGCCAGCAGCGACGGACTAGCGAGCGCAGGGGCCCAGTACTTC.

This clonotype appeared a few times. V gene TRBV12-5 combines with J gene TRBJ2-1, with TRBD1 identical over 9 bases. Unmatched junction bases numbered 12, after V lost 8 bases and J lost 7 bases. The length of the CDR3 is 15 residues. Germline loops: CDR1 LGHNT, CDR2 FRNRAP. The chain's CDR3 is CASRRDRVSGNEQFF. In DNA form, the CDR3 reads TGTGCTAGTCGCCGGGACAGGGTCAGTGGAAATGAGCAGTTCTTC. Filled out from reference TRBV12-5 and TRBJ2-1, the complete variable domain reads DARVTQTPRHKVTEMGQEVTMRCQPILGHNTVFWYRQTMMQGLELLAYFRNRAPLDDSGMPKDRFSAEMPDATLATLKIQPSEPRDSAVYFCASRRDRVSGNEQFFGPGTRLTVL.

This clonotype appeared a few times. This chain joins TRBV12-3 or TRBV12-4 and TRBJ2-7; TRBD1 is a possible D gene (5 bases). V was cut by 2 bases and J by 2 bases, with 13 bases left in between. The length of the CDR3 is 15 residues. The CDR3 DNA reads as TGTGCCAGCAGTTTATTGGGGCAGGGAACCTACGAGCAGTACTTC. As protein: CASSLLGQGTYEQYF.

Written as DNA, the CDR3 is TGTGCCAGCAGCAGTGAGACGGACCAATACAATGAGCAGTTCTTC. Translation gives CASSSETDQYNEQFF. The chain joins TRBV2 to TRBJ2-1; D not certain. Trimming pared 6 bases from V and 4 bases from J, leaving 16 bases between. Germline V gene data show CDR1 as SNHLY and CDR2 as FYNNEI. The CDR3 runs 15 residues.

The chain links TRBV18 to TRBJ1-2; no definite D call. CDR3 length equals 15 residues. Germline CDR1 KGHSH, CDR2 LQKENI. Deletions cut 4 bases from V and 6 bases from J, with 18 bases between. This CDR3 is CASSLTSPSTNGYTF. CDR3 in DNA: TGTGCCAGCTCACTGACGTCCCCCTCTACAAATGGCTACACCTTC.

Concerning this clonotype itself: A much larger clonotype is one base distant, so this may be a read error. The V and J genes are TRBV29-1 and TRBJ2-1; D possibly matches TRBD1 or TRBD2 (5 bases each). Gene TRBJ2-7 matches the end of the DNA better, so the J call may be wrong. Germline assignment: CDR1 SQVTM and CDR2 ANQGSEA. CDR3 length: 12 residues. The CDR3 nucleotides are TGCAGCGTGGGGACGCCTTACAATGAGCAGTACTTC. Encoded protein: CSVGTPYNEQYF.

In its sample, this clonotype was seen a few times. The rearrangement links TRBV7-2 to TRBJ1-4; D unclear. V was shortened by 2 bases and J by 4 bases, with 11 bases between the two germline ends. CDR3 size: 15 residues. Per the germline V gene, CDR1 is SGHTA and CDR2 is FQGNSA. The CDR3 is CASSLNVGGNEKLFF. In nucleotides, the CDR3 is TGTGCCAGCAGCTTAAATGTGGGTGGTAATGAAAAACTGTTTTTT.

With regard to this clonotype: At one of its ends the junction is not consistent with the germline gene, which may arise from a read error. The chain links TRBV6-5 to TRBJ1-2, with D perhaps matching TRBD1 (6 bases). Germline CDR1 is MNHEY and CDR2 is SVGAGI. The CDR3 has 15 amino acids. CDR3 loop: CATSLGGKVNCGYTF. The CDR3 DNA reads TGTGCCACCAGCCTCGGGGGCAAGGTTAACTGTGGCTACACCTTC.

V usage is TRBV7-3 and J usage is TRBJ2-5, with D perhaps matching TRBD1 (6 bases). Germline CDR1 is SGHTA and CDR2 is FQGTGA. The CDR3 spans 18 residues. Deletions cut 2 bases from V and 0 bases from J, with 19 bases between. CDR3 DNA sequence: TGTGCCAGCAGCTTAGGGCCACCCGCCCAGGGGTACCAAGAGACCCAGTACTTC. It codes for CASSLGPPAQGYQETQYF.

The chain joins TRBV5-1 to TRBJ1-1; 9 positions agree with TRBD1. In germline, CDR1 is SGHRS, CDR2 YFSETQ. The CDR3 contains 14 residues. Trimming cost V 4 bases and J 4 bases; bases outside gene matches: 5. CDR3 coding DNA: TGCGCCAGCAGCCTGACAGGGGGTAGCACTGAAGCTTTCTTT. As protein: CASSLTGGSTEAFF.

The rearrangement links TRBV20-1 to TRBJ1-1, with D uncertain. Trimming cost V 2 bases and J 5 bases, with 12 bases left between them. CDR1 DFQATT and CDR2 SNEGSKA come from the germline V gene (reference sequence). The CDR3 has 13 amino acids. The CDR3 DNA sequence: TGCAGTGCTAGATTTGACGAGTATACTGAAGCTTTCTTT. It specifies CSARFDEYTEAFF.

A few counts support this clonotype. CDR3 DNA: TGCAGTGCTAGTCCCAGCGGGGGGCAGTTCTTC. It yields the protein CSASPSGGQFF. This chain joins TRBV20-1 and TRBJ2-1; 8 bases are shared with TRBD2. The length of the CDR3 is 11 residues. Trimming at V came to 3 bases and at J to 12 bases, leaving 4 bases not matched to a gene. The germline V gene has CDR1 DFQATT and CDR2 SNEGSKA (reference sequence).

This chain connects TRBV10-3 to TRBJ1-1, with 10 bases aligning to TRBD1. The CDR3 contains 14 residues. Germline CDR1 reads ENHRY; CDR2 reads SYGVKD. V lost 3 bases, J lost 4 bases, and 2 bases stayed unmatched. The CDR3 DNA sequence: TGTGCCATCAGTGACGGACAGGGGGGCACTGAAGCTTTCTTT. Its protein is CAISDGQGGTEAFF.